The clone carrying this TCR beta chain showed up many times. Its target is not known. These data belong to a study of regulatory T cells in long-lasting Graves disease. Study context: The criterion for persistent Graves' disease was over 5 years of antithyroid drugs with positive TSH receptor antibodies. General study results and limits: Persistent patients had a count of shared public clonotypes (approximately 3,000) that exceeded that of new patients (about 930). It was in persistent disease that TRBV28, TRBJ1-2 and TRBJ2-5 were favored.

Construction of the TCR beta libraries employed iRepertoire HTBI primers in conjunction with Arm-PCR of CDR3 regions. TCRdb itself ran the multiplex PCR reads through MiXCR, one entry per CDR3 protein. The sample has under 350,000 distinct CDR3 sequences; 22% are singletons. The CDR3 length is 15 residues. The germline V gene encodes CDR1 SNHLY and CDR2 FYNNEI. Trimming removed 1 base from V and 11 bases from J; junction bases left unmatched: 7. Regarding time point: persistent/refractory GD, antithyroid drugs over 5 years with positive TRAb. The authors made the TCR library using RNA they extracted from PBMCs. The authors diagnosed Graves' disease using American Thyroid Association guidelines.

Here the sequenced sample was peripheral blood mononuclear cells (PBMCs), taken when the disease was refractory, from a patient treated with antithyroid drugs. V and J are TRBV2 and TRBJ1-6; 8 bases match TRBD1. The source is a female donor with Graves disease. CDR3 in amino acids: CASSEGTGNWPPLHF. The CDR3, as DNA: TGTGCCAGCAGTGAAGGGACAGGGAATTGGCCACCCCTCCACTTT.